A single sample gave rise to the 10 T cell receptor beta chains below, sequenced in a study of cytomegalovirus exposure and HLA in healthy donors. The PCR had 60 Vbeta and 13 Jbeta primers. Data came from immunoSEQ multiplex PCR; TCRdb stores just in-frame clones and leaves some out. The sample lists under 90,000 clones, roughly 74% occurring once. Sequencing was performed on PBMCs. The receptor source for this set is a man in his forties in good health and CMV-seronegative.

This clone was seen a single time. V usage is TRBV6-1 and J usage is TRBJ1-5; 7 nucleotides align to TRBD1. V dropped 6 bases and J dropped 5; count of bases not matched to a gene: 10. Germline V CDR1 and CDR2: MNHNS, SASEGT. The CDR3 has 15 residues. The CDR3 DNA follows: TGTGCCAGCAGCCGGGAGGGGGCGCGGTATCAGCCCCAGCATTTT. Translation: CASSREGARYQPQHF.

The V gene is TRBV19, the J gene TRBJ1-6, with a possible D match to TRBD1 (5 bases). The CDR3 extends over 16 amino acids. Trimming removed 7 bases at V and 2 bases at J, with 15 bases between. CDR1 and CDR2 (germline): LNHDA, SQIVND (reference sequence). The CDR3 is CASTSGGNTYNSPLHF. In DNA, the CDR3 is TGTGCCAGTACCTCCGGGGGGAATACCTATAATTCACCCCTCCACTTT.

This rearrangement joins TRBV2 to TRBJ2-7; maybe TRBD1 (5 bases). Germline CDR1 is SNHLY and CDR2 is FYNNEI. The CDR3 contains 13 residues. V was clipped by 4 bases and J by 4 bases, with 11 bases between them. This CDR3 reads CASSGGLGYEQYF. DNA for the CDR3: TGTGCCAGCAGTGGGGGCCTCGGATACGAGCAGTACTTC.

This chain connects TRBV5-1 to TRBJ2-1; 8 bases agree with TRBD1. Trimming removed 1 base from V and 7 bases from J; junction bases left unmatched: 10. The CDR3 is made up of 16 amino acids. Looked up from germline, CDR1 is SGHRS and CDR2 is YFSETQ. The CDR3 here is CASSLNGQGIGNEQFF. CDR3 coding DNA: TGCGCCAGCAGCTTGAACGGACAGGGAATAGGGAATGAGCAGTTCTTC.

This clone has just a few counts. The germline gene is not matched at one end of the junction; a read error may be the cause. The rearrangement links TRBV19 to TRBJ2-6, with 8 nucleotides matching TRBD1. Germline CDR1 is LNHDA and CDR2 is SQIVND (reference sequence). The CDR3 is 14 residues long. The CDR3 DNA sequence: TGTGCCAGTAGTATCCCGGACAGGGCCCACGTCCTGACTTTC. This encodes CASSIPDRAHVLTF. The variable domain in full, completed from reference TRBV19 and TRBJ2-6, reads DGGITQSPKYLFRKEGQNVTLSCEQNLNHDAMYWYRQDPGQGLRLIYYSQIVNDFQKGDIAEGYSVSREKKESFPLTVTSAQKNPTAFYLCASSIPDRAHVLTFGAGSRLTVL.

The chain combines TRBV5-1 with TRBJ1-4, with TRBD1 as a possible D gene (5 bases). The V and J ends lost 4 bases and 0 bases respectively, with 10 bases between them. Germline V gene lookup returns CDR1 SGHRS and CDR2 YFSETQ. CDR3 length: 15 amino acids. Here the CDR3 DNA reads TGCGCCAGCAGCGCGGGACGTGCAACTAATGAAAAACTGTTTTTT. Protein: CASSAGRATNEKLFF.

The genes are TRBV5-4 and TRBJ2-1, with 7 bases fitting TRBD1. Germline trimming cut 4 bases from V and 1 base from J; bases unmatched to any gene: 5. The germline gives CDR1 SGHNT, CDR2 YYREEE (reference sequence). The CDR3 sequence is 15 residues long. The CDR3 DNA follows: TGTGCCAGCAGCCCGGACAGGAATTCCTACAATGAGCAGTTCTTC. Encoded protein: CASSPDRNSYNEQFF.

The chain combines TRBV27 with TRBJ1-2, with TRBD1 as a possible D gene (6 bases). The CDR3 extends over 17 amino acids. CDR1 and CDR2 (germline): MNHEY, SMNVEV (reference sequence). V lost 6 bases and J lost 4, with 24 bases in between. In DNA form, the CDR3 reads TGTGCCAGCAGGTCATTTCGGGGGGCCATAGTCGGCTATGGCTACACCTTC. Translating it yields CASRSFRGAIVGYGYTF.

The table lists this clone with a few counts. The gene calls are TRBV18 and TRBJ1-1; 7 bases fit TRBD1. V gave up 2 bases and J gave up 3 bases; unmatched junction bases: 3. The CDR3 has 14 residues. Germline lookup yields CDR1 KGHSH and CDR2 LQKENI. The CDR3, as DNA: TGTGCCAGCTCACCAAGCAGGGGGGACACTGAAGCTTTCTTT. It is translated as CASSPSRGDTEAFF. The whole variable domain, remainder taken from reference TRBV18 and TRBJ1-1, is NAGVMQNPRHLVRRRGQEARLRCSPMKGHSHVYWYRQLPEEGLKFMVYLQKENIIDESGMPKERFSAEFPKEGPSILRIQQVVRGDSAAYFCASSPSRGDTEAFFGQGTRLTVV.

The chain carries TRBV2 and TRBJ1-6, with D possibly TRBD1 on 5 matching bases. V lost 6 bases and J lost 7, with 16 bases in between. CDR1 and CDR2 from the germline V gene are SNHLY and FYNNEI. The CDR3 loop spans 15 amino acids. CDR3 sequence: CASSAREGWNSPLHF. CDR3 nucleotides: TGTGCCAGCAGCGCCAGGGAGGGCTGGAATTCACCCCTCCACTTT. The entire variable domain, with the rest obtained from reference TRBV2 and TRBJ1-6, is as follows: EPEVTQTPSHQVTQMGQEVILRCVPISNHLYFYWYRQILGQKVEFLVSFYNNEISEKSEIFDDQFSVERPDGSNFTLKIRSTKLEDSAMYFCASSAREGWNSPLHFGNGTRLTVT.